This TCR beta chain was recorded in a study of T cell responses to AZD1222 COVID-19 vaccine. Sequencing used immunoSEQ multiplex PCR; TCRdb keeps in-frame clones, though not all of them. The sample holds around 130,000 clones, about 93% seen once. About this clone itself: What it binds is not known.

CDR1 is SGHTS and CDR2 is YDEGEE in the germline V gene. V lost 4 bases and J lost 7, with 15 bases in between. This CDR3 region has 15 residues. Findings and caveats of the study: The CD4 TCRs associated with vaccination extended across spike and predominated at 160-218 and 743-854. Seropositive at baseline were only five or six AZD1222 recipients.

The source was peripheral blood, collected on day 0 of AZD1222 vaccination. This chain uses TRBV5-8 with TRBJ1-6; D is unclear. This clonotype was sampled from an adult in good health. The CDR3 nucleotides read TGTGCCAGCAGCCTCCGGACTCCTACGAATTCACCCCTCCACTTT. Residues: CASSLRTPTNSPLHF.